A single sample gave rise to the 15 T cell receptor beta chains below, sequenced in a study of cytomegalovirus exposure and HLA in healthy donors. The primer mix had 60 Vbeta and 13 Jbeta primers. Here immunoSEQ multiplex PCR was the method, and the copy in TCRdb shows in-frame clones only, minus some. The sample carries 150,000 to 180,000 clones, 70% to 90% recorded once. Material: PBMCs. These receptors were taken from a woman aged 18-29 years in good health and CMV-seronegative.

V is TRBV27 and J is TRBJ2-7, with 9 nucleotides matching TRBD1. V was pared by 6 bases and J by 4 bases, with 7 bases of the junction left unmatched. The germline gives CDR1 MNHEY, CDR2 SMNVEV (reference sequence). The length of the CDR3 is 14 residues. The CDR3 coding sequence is TGTGCCAGCAGCCTGGGACAGGGTGTGTACGAGCAGTACTTC. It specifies CASSLGQGVYEQYF.

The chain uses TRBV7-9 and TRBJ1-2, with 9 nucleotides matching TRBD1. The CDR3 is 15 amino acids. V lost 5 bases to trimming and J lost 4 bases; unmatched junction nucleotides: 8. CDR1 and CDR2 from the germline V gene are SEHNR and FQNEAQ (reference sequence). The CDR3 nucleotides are TGTGCCAGCAGCCCGGACAGGGGACATATCTATGGCTACACCTTC. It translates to CASSPDRGHIYGYTF.

The CDR3 DNA is TGTGCCATCAGTGAAAGAGACACCGGGGAGCTGTTTTTT. This gives the protein CAISERDTGELFF. The chain couples TRBV10-3 to TRBJ2-2; D gene ambiguous. Deletions cut 3 bases from V and 3 bases from J, with 5 bases between. CDR3 length equals 13 residues. CDR1 is ENHRY, CDR2 SYGVKD, per germline.

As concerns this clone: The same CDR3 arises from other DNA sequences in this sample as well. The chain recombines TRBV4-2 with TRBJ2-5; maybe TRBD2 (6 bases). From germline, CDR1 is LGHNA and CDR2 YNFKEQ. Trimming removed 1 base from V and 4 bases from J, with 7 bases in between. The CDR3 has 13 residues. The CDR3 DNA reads TGTGCCAGCAGCCAAGGGGGAGGAGAGACCCAGTACTTC. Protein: CASSQGGGETQYF.

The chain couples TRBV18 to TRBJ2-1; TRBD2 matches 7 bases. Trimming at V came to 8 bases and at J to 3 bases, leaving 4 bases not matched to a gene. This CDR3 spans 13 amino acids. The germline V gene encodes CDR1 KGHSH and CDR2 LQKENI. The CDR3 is CASRGDYYNEQFF. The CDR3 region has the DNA TGTGCCAGCCGCGGGGACTACTACAATGAGCAGTTCTTC.

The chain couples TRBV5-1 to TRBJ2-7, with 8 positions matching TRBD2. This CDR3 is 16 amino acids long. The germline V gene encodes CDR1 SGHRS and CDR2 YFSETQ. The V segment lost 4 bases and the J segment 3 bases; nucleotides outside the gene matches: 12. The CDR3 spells CASSLLPQRGNYEQYF. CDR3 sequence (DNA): TGCGCCAGCAGCCTACTCCCCCAGCGGGGGAACTACGAGCAGTACTTC.

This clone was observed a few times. The CDR3 sequence: CASSYGPASYEQYF. The DNA of the CDR3 is TGTGCCAGCAGCTACGGTCCAGCGTCCTACGAGCAGTACTTC. The V and J genes are TRBV7-9 and TRBJ2-7; D is unresolved. The CDR3 extends over 14 amino acids. Trimming cost V 4 bases and J 1 base, with 11 bases left between them. Germline CDR1 and CDR2: SEHNR and FQNEAQ (reference sequence). Full variable domain (missing parts from reference TRBV7-9 and TRBJ2-7): DTGVSQNPRHKITKRGQNVTFRCDPISEHNRLYWYRQTLGQGPEFLTYFQNEAQLEKSRLLSDRFSAERPKGSFSTLEIQRTEQGDSAMYLCASSYGPASYEQYFGPGTRLTVT.

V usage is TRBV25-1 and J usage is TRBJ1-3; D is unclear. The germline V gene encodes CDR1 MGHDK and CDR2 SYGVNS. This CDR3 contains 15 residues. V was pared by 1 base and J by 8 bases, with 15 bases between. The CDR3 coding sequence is TGTGCCAGCAGTGAATCCACCCGCAGTCCAGACACCATATATTTT. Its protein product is CASSESTRSPDTIYF.

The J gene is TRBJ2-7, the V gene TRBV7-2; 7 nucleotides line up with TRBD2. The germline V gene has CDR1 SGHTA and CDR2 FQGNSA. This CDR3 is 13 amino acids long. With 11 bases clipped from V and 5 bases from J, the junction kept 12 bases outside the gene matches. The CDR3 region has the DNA TGTGCCTTAGCTTCCGGGGGGTCTGACGAGCAGTACTTC. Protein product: CALASGGSDEQYF.

CDR3 nucleotide sequence: TGCAGCGTCCTCGTATACGAGCAGTACTTC. Amino acids: CSVLVYEQYF. The chain combines TRBV29-1 with TRBJ2-5; D remains unclear. Matching the DNA end better, TRBJ2-7 makes the J call doubtful. The V gene's germline CDR1 is SQVTM and CDR2 ANQGSEA. This CDR3 has 10 residues.

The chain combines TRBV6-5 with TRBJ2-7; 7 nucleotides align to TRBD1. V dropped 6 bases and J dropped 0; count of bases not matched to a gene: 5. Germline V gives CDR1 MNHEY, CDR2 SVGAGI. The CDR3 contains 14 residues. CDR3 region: CASRGDSSSYEQYF. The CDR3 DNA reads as TGTGCCAGCAGGGGGGACAGTAGCTCCTACGAGCAGTACTTC.

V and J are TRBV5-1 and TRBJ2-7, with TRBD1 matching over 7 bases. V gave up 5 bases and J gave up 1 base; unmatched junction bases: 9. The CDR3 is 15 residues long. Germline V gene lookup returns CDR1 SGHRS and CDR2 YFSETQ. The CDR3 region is CASSSRQGTSYEQYF. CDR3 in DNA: TGCGCCAGCAGTAGCCGACAGGGAACGTCCTACGAGCAGTACTTC.

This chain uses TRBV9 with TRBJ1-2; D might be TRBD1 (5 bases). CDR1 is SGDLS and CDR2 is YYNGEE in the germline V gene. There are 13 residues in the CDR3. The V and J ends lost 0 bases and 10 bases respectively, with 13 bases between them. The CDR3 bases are TGTGCCAGCAGCGTAGGTCCAGGGTGGGTCTACACCTTC. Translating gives CASSVGPGWVYTF.

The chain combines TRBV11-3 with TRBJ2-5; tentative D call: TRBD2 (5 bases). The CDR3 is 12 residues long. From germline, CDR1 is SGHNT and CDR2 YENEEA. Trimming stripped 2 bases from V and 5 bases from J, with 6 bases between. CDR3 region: CASSLRGETQYF. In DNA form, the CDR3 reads TGTGCCAGCAGCTTACGCGGGGAGACCCAGTACTTC.

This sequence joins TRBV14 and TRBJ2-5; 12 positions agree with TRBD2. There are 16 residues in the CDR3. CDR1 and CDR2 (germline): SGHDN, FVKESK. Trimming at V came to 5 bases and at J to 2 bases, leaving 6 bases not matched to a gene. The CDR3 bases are TGTGCCAGCAGCTCCGGACTAGCGGGGCGACAAGAGACCCAGTACTTC. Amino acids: CASSSGLAGRQETQYF.